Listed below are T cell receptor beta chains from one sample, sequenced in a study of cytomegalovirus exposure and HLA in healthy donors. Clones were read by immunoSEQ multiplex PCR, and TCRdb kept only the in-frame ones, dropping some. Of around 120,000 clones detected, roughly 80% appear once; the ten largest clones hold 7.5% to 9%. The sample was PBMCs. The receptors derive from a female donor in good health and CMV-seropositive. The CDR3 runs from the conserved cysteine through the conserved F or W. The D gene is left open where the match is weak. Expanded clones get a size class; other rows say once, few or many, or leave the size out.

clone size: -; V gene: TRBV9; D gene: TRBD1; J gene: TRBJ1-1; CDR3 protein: CASSTGQGYTEAFF; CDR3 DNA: TGTGCCAGCAGCACGGGACAGGGGTACACTGAAGCTTTCTTT
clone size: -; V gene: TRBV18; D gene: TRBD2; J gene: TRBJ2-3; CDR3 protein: CASSSSTSGGPDTQYF; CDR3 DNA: TGTGCCAGCTCGTCCTCGACCAGCGGGGGTCCAGATACGCAGTATTTT
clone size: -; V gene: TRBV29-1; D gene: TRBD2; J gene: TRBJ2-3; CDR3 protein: CSGTQRGGADTQYF; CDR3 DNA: TGCAGCGGAACACAGCGGGGTGGCGCAGATACGCAGTATTTT
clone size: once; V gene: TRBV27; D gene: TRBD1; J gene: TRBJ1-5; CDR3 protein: CASSDRGKNQPQHF; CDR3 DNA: TGTGCCAGCAGTGACAGGGGGAAAAATCAGCCCCAGCATTTT
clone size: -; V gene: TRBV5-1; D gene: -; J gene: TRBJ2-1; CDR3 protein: CASSLRQGSSYNEQFF; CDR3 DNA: TGCGCCAGCAGCTTGAGGCAGGGAAGCTCCTACAATGAGCAGTTCTTC
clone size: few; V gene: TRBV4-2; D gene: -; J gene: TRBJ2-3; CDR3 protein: CASSRSYGRGGQGTSTDTQYF; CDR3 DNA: TGTGCCAGCAGCCGATCTTATGGCCGGGGGGGACAGGGCACTAGCACAGATACGCAGTATTTT
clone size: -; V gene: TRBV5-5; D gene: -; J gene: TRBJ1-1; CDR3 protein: CASSTTVNTEAFF; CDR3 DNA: TGTGCCAGCAGCACGACAGTGAACACTGAAGCTTTCTTT
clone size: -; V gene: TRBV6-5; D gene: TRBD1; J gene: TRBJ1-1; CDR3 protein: CASSYYGTENTEAFF; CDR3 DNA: TGTGCCAGCAGTTACTACGGGACAGAGAACACTGAAGCTTTCTTT
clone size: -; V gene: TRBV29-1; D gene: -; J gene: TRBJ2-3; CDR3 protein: CSVVWRDTQYF; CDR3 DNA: TGCAGCGTAGTGTGGAGGGATACGCAGTATTTT
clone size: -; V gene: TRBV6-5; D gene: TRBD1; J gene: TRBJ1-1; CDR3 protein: CASRKTGGSTEAFF; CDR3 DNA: TGTGCCAGCAGAAAAACAGGGGGCTCTACTGAAGCTTTCTTT
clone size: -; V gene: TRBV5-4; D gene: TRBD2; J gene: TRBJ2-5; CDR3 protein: CASSSLAGLGETQYF; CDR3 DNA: TGTGCCAGCAGCTCCTTAGCGGGGTTAGGAGAGACCCAGTACTTC
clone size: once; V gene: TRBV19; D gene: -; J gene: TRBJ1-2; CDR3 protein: CASRRSNYGYTF; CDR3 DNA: TGTGCCAGCCGACGGAGTAACTATGGCTACACCTTC
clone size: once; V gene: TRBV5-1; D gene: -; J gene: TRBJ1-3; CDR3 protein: CASSSGDTSGNTIYF; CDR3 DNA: TGCGCCAGCAGCTCCGGGGACACCTCTGGAAACACCATATATTTT
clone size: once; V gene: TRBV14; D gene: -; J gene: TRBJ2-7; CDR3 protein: CASSQGRRGDEQYF; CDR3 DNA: TGTGCCAGCAGCCAAGGGAGACGCGGAGATGAGCAGTACTTC
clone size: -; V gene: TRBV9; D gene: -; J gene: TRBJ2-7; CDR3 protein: CASSVGTGGGHEQYF; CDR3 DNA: TGTGCCAGCAGCGTAGGTACAGGGGGGGGCCACGAGCAGTACTTC
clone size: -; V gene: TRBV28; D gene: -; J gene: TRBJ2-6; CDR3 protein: CASSLMGSGANVLTF; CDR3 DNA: TGTGCCAGCAGTTTAATGGGCTCTGGGGCCAACGTCCTGACCTTC
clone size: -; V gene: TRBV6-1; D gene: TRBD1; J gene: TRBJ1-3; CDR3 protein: CASMVTGGPGNTIYF; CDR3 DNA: TGTGCCAGCATGGTGACAGGGGGCCCTGGAAACACCATATATTTT
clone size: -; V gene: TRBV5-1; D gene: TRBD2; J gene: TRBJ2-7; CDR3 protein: CASSFSPGLATGEQYF; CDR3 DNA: TGCGCCAGCAGCTTTTCTCCGGGACTAGCAACCGGCGAGCAGTACTTC
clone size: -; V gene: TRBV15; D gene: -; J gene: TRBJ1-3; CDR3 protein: CATSRDSQGQNTIYF; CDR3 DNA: TGTGCCACCAGCAGAGATTCGCAGGGGCAAAACACCATATATTTT
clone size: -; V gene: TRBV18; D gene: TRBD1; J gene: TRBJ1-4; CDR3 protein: CASSRRTGGPSNEKLFF; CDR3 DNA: TGTGCCAGCTCCCGCCGGACAGGGGGCCCCTCTAATGAAAAACTGTTTTTT
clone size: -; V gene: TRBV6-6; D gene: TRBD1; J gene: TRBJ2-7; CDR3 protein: CASSYSGGTGGYEQYF; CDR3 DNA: TGTGCCAGCAGTTACTCGGGAGGGACAGGGGGCTACGAGCAGTACTTC
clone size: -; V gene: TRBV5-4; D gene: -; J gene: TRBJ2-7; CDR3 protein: CASSSPTGLYEQYF; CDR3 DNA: TGTGCCAGCAGCTCTCCGACAGGACTCTACGAGCAGTACTTC
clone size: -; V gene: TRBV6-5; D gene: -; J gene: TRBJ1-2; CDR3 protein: CASSSSTGAYGYTF; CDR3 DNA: TGTGCCAGCAGTTCCTCGACAGGCGCCTATGGCTACACCTTC
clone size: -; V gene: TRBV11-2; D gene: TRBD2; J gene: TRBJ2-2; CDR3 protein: CASSPTTAGAGELFF; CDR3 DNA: TGTGCCAGCAGCCCAACGACGGCGGGGGCCGGGGAGCTGTTTTTT
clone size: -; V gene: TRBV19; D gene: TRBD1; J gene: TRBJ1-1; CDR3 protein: CASRGQGAMAFF; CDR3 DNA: TGTGCCAGTAGGGGACAGGGGGCGATGGCTTTCTTT
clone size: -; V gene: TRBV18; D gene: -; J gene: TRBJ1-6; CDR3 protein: CASSSSLTGNSPLHF; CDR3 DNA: TGTGCCAGCTCATCGTCTCTGACGGGGAATTCACCCCTCCACTTT
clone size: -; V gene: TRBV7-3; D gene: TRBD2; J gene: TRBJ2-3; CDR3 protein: CASSSSGGRGDTQYF; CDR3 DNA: TGTGCCAGCAGCTCAAGCGGGGGGCGAGGGGATACGCAGTATTTT
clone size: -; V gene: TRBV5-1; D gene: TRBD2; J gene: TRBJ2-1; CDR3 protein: CASSLRERGGHEQFF; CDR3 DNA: TGCGCCAGCAGCCTCCGGGAGCGGGGGGGCCATGAGCAGTTCTTC